The sequence of this T cell receptor beta chain was determined in a study of beta chain features in type 1 diabetes. Study information: Under 110,000,000 sorted cells were examined across all samples.

Sequencing targeted expressed TCRB transcripts, as all isolated RNA had been reverse transcribed. Using immunoSEQ multiplex PCR, the repertoire was profiled, and TCRdb retains in-frame clones only, with some absent. This sample carries 220,000 or so clones, approximately 70% of them seen once, and the ten largest clones take approximately 0.05%. The specimen was naive CD4+ T cells from blood. The receptor's source is a man aged 25-45 years in good health.

The CDR3 sequence is CASSLIYTYNEQFF. The DNA of the CDR3 is TGTGCCAGCAGCTTAATCTACACCTACAATGAGCAGTTCTTC. This rearrangement joins TRBV7-9 to TRBJ2-1; D is uncertain. V lost 2 bases and J lost 2, with 7 bases in between. The CDR3 loop spans 14 amino acids. CDR1 SEHNR and CDR2 FQNEAQ come from the germline V gene (reference sequence).